This paragraph reports one TCR beta chain. Its cognate antigen has yet to be identified. Base qualities are not at hand, and no much larger clone is one base apart. This sample is part of a study of identifying expanded T cells in peripheral blood (dated by TCRdb to the late 2010s). About the full investigation: Four technical replicates, made by sequencing separate aliquots from the same pool of genomic DNA, were compared pairwise. Paper-wide results and their limitations: The binomial model flagged about 1.1 differentially abundant clones between technical replicates but approximately 15 over roughly 2 weeks and 19 over roughly 4 weeks. In all healthy donors, the variance in clone template counts between samples taken roughly 14 days apart rose significantly as total template count increased. The authors expected that over much longer intervals, such as months to years, biological variance in healthy repertoires might increase even further. Across all healthy-donor time intervals, the beta-binomial model significantly cut both the number of clones called differentially abundant and the false-positive rate.

During the collection period, no immune events, such as infections, were documented for the healthy donors. Time-dependent variance in a beta-binomial model of T-cell clone differential abundance was calibrated using healthy-donor blood repertoires as a training cohort. There were roughly 10 healthy donors in the training cohort, of whom 3 were female and 7 were male. On average the donors were approximately 42 years old, and their ages spanned about 25 to 64 years. Whole blood from each healthy donor was obtained from a commercial supplier and was collected at three time points around 2 weeks apart. Genomic DNA was extracted from unsorted whole blood for immunosequencing. Looking up the germline V gene yields CDR1 SNHLY and CDR2 FYNNEI. Trimming leaves V shorter by 6 bases and J shorter by 7 bases, with the junction holding 7 bases beyond the gene matches. The CDR3, cysteine through phenylalanine, is 14 amino acids long. The CDR3 DNA has 42 bases and is translated from base 1.

TCRbeta CDR3 regions were profiled by bias-controlled multiplex PCR amplification of genomic DNA with the immunoSEQ Assay. The study's processing was this. The absolute abundance of each unique TCRbeta CDR3 region was quantified after sequences were collapsed and filtered. Differential abundance was assessed using a binomial (Fisher-equivalent) model and a beta-binomial model in which time-dependent variance fitted from healthy donors was added. Clones with fewer than 5 combined templates were excluded, and clones with Benjamini-Hochberg FDR below 0.01 were called differentially abundant. The form v = (b*log(k)+a)^2 was used to model beta-binomial variance as a function of total template count across the two samples. TCRdb re-hosts the immuneACCESS table, in-frame sequences only. Its copies lack some clones; in the studies checked, an unresolved V gene accounts for under half of them, and the cause for the rest is not known. That table furnishes V, J and clone size, whereas the DNA furnished D and trimming. For this sample there are 55,000 to 75,000 clones; 80% to 90% appear just once. Jointly, the top ten make up less than 5.5% of the sample.

The chain uses TRBV2 and TRBJ2-1, with 9 central nucleotides matching TRBD1. Sequences were obtained from blood. This TCR was recovered from a person aged 18 to 70 in good health. The DNA reads TGTGCCAGCAGCGGGACAGGGTACCCTAATGAGCAGTTCTTC. Translated, it reads CASSGTGYPNEQFF.